The 7 T cell receptor beta chains below come from one sample, sequenced in a study of Graves' ophthalmopathy and Graves' hyperthyroidism. RNA transcripts were the template, and TCR beta CDR3 regions were amplified from them. Scientists carried out first-round RT-PCR using HTBI primers and then a second-round multiplex PCR. TCRdb reprocessed the multiplex PCR reads with MiXCR, giving one entry per CDR3 protein. Of about half a million distinct CDR3 sequences listed, roughly 14% are singletons. What was sequenced was blood. Receptor source: a woman in her twenties or thirties with Graves' ophthalmopathy.

A word on this clonotype: This clone may be a read error of a much larger clone one base away. The chain recombines TRBV7-9 with TRBJ2-2; D might be TRBD2 (5 bases). Germline V CDR1 and CDR2: SEHNR, FQNEAQ (reference sequence). The CDR3 contains 14 residues. CDR3 DNA: TGTGCCAGCAGCTTGTGGACCCACACCGGGGAGCTGTGTTTT. This sequence encodes CASSLWTHTGELCF.

The table lists this clonotype with many counts. This CDR3 is CASTPRDRAQIGYTF. The CDR3 bases are TGTGCCAGCACGCCACGGGACAGGGCTCAAATCGGCTACACCTTC. V gene TRBV5-5 combines with J gene TRBJ1-2, with 9 positions matching TRBD1. The germline CDR1 and CDR2 sequences are SGHKS and YYEKEE (reference sequence). This CDR3 region has 15 residues. Trimming at V came to 6 bases and at J to 8 bases, leaving 14 bases not matched to a gene.

Comments on this clonotype: A much larger clonotype is one base distant, so this may be a read error. The chain carries TRBV28 and TRBJ1-6, with D uncertain. This CDR3 has 12 residues. Germline V gene data show CDR1 as MDHEN and CDR2 as SYDVKM. V lost 5 bases, J lost 15 bases, and 14 bases lay in between. The CDR3 sequence is CASSDQPLGLHF. CDR3 nucleotide sequence: TGTGCCAGCAGTGACCAGCCTTTGGGCCTCCACTTT.

The chain recombines TRBV12-3 or TRBV12-4 with TRBJ2-5; TRBD1 matches at 10 bases. CDR3 length: 14 residues. The V gene end was trimmed by 5 bases and the J gene end by 5 bases; junction bases not matched to a gene: 5. The CDR3 region has the DNA TGTGCCAGCAGTACCCGGACAGGGGGGGAGACCCAGTACTTC. Protein: CASSTRTGGETQYF.

This clonotype was recorded many times. The chain links TRBV6-5 to TRBJ1-5, with D perhaps matching TRBD1 (6 bases). V lost 7 bases to trimming and J lost 3 bases, with 7 bases between them. CDR3 length: 12 residues. Germline loops: CDR1 MNHEY, CDR2 SVGAGI. Written as DNA, the CDR3 is TGTGCCAGCACAGGGGCCAATCAGCCCCAGCATTTT. It specifies CASTGANQPQHF.

In this sample, this clonotype turned up many times. The chain employs TRBV6-5 and TRBJ2-2; TRBD2 matches 9 bases. The CDR3 runs 14 residues. CDR1 is MNHEY and CDR2 is SVGAGI in the germline V gene. The ends lost 4 bases at V and 7 bases at J; junction bases unmatched: 4. This CDR3 is CASSSGLAIGELFF. The CDR3 DNA reads TGTGCCAGCAGTTCCGGACTAGCGATCGGGGAGCTGTTTTTT.

This clonotype appeared many times. V usage is TRBV6-1 and J usage is TRBJ1-5; D is unclear. The CDR3 spans 14 residues. CDR1 and CDR2 from the germline V gene are MNHNS and SASEGT. V lost 3 bases to trimming and J lost 9 bases, with 15 bases between them. The CDR3 coding sequence is TGTGCCAGCAGTGAGGCCCACAGTCTTTGGCCCCAGCATTTT. Its protein product is CASSEAHSLWPQHF.